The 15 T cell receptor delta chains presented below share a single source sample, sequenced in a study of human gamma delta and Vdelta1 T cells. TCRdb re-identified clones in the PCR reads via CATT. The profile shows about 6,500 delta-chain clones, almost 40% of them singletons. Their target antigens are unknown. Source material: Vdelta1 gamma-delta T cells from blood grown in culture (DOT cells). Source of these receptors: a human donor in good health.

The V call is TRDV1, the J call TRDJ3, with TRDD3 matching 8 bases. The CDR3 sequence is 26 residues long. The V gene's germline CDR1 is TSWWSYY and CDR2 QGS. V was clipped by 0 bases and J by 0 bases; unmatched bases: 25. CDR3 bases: TGTGCTCTTGGGGAACTAATGGGGGAAATACGCAGGGCTGGGGATACTAACTCCTGGGACACCCGACAGATGTTTTTC. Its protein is CALGELMGEIRRAGDTNSWDTRQMFF.

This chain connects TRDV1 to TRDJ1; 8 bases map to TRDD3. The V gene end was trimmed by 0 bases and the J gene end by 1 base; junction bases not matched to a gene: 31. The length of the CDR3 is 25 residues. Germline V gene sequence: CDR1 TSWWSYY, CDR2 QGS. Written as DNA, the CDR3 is TGTGCTCTTGGGGAACTAGGGTCTACCCTCCATGGACTGGGGGGAAACGTGCCCTTCACCGATAAACTCATCTTT. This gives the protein CALGELGSTLHGLGGNVPFTDKLIF.

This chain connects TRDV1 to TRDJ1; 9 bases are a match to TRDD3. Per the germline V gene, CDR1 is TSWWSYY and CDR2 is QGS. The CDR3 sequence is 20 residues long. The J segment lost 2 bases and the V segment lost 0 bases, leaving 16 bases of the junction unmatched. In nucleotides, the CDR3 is TGTGCTCTTGGGGAACTCAAAACTACTTTACTGGGGGAAGTGACCGATAAACTCATCTTT. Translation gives CALGELKTTLLGEVTDKLIF.

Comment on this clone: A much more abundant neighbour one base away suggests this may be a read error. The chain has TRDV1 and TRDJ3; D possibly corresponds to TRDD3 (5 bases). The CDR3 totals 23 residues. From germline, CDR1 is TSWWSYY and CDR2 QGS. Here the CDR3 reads CALGEAELGLGWSHSWATRQMFF. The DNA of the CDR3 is TGTGCTCTTGGGGAAGCGGAACTTGGGCTGGGTTGGTCCCACTCCTGGGCCACCCGACAGATGTTTTTC.

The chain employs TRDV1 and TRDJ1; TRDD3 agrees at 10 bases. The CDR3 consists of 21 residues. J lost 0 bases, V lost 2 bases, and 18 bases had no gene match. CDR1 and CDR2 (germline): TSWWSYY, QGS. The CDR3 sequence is CALGEKLSLPWGITYTDKLIF. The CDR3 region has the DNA TGTGCTCTTGGGGAAAAGCTAAGTCTACCCTGGGGGATAACCTACACCGATAAACTCATCTTT.

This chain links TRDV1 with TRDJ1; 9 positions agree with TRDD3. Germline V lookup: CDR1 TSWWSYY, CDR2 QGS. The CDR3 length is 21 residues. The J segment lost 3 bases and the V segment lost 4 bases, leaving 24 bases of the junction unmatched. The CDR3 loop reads CALGAFRPTGGLKGFSDKLIF. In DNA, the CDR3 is TGTGCTCTTGGGGCCTTTAGGCCTACTGGGGGACTAAAGGGATTTTCCGATAAACTCATCTTT.

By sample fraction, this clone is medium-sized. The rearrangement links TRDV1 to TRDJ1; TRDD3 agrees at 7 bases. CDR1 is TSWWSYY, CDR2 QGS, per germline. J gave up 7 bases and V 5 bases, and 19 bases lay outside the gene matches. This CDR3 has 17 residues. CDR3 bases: TGTGCTCTTGGGAAAAGGGTCCATGACTGGGGAAGAGGTAAACTCATCTTT. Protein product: CALGKRVHDWGRGKLIF.

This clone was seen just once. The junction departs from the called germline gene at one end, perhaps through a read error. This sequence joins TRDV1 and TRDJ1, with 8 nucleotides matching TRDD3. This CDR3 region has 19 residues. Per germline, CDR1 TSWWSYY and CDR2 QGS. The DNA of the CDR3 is TGTGCTCTTGGGGAACTTTGGCCTGGGGGAAGACAGTACACCGATAAACGCATCTTT. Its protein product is CALGELWPGGRQYTDKRIF.

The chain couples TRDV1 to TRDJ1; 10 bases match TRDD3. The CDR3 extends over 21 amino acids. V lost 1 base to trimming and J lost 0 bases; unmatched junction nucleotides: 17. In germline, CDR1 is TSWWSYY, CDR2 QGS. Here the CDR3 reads CALGERRLRGIRVGYTDKLIF. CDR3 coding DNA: TGTGCTCTTGGGGAACGTAGATTGAGGGGGATACGGGTCGGGTACACCGATAAACTCATCTTT.

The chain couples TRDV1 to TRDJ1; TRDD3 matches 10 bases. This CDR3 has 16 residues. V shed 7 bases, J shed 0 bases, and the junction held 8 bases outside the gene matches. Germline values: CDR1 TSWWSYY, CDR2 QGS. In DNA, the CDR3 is TGTGCTCTTGTGATTTGGACTGGGGGATACACCGATAAACTCATCTTT. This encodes CALVIWTGGYTDKLIF.

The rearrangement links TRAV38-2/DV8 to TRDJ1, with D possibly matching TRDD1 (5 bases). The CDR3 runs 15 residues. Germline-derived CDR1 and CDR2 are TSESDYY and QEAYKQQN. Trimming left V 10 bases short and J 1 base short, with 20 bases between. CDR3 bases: TGTGCTATAGTATTTGCTAAGAGTTTCACCGATAAACTCATCTTT. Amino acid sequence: CAIVFAKSFTDKLIF.

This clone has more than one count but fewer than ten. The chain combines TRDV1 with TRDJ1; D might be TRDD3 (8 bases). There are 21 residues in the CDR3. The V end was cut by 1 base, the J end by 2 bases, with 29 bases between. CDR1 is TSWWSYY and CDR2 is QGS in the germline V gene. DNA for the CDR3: TGTGCTCTTGGGGAACGTCCCCTTCCTCGCCCACTGGGGGGCTATACCGATAAACTCATCTTT. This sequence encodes CALGERPLPRPLGGYTDKLIF.

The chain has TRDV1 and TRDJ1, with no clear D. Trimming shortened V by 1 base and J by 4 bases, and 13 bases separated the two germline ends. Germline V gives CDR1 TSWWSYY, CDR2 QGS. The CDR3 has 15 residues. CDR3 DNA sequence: TGTGCTCTTGGGGAACGGGCTCCAAAGAGCGATAAACTCATCTTT. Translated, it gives CALGERAPKSDKLIF.

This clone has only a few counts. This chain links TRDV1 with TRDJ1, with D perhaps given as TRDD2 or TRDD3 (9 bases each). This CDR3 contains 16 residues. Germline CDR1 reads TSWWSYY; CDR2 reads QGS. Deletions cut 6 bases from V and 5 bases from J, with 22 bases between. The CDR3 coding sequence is TGTGCTCTTGGCCCTTCCTACTGGGGATACGCAGATAAACTCATCTTT. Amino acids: CALGPSYWGYADKLIF.

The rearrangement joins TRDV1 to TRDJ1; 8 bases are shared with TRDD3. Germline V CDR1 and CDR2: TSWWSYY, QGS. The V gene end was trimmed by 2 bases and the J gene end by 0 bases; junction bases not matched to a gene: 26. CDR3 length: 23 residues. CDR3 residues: CALGERKVWLDWGHTPYTDKLIF. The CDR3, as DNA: TGTGCTCTTGGGGAAAGAAAGGTCTGGCTTGACTGGGGGCACACCCCGTACACCGATAAACTCATCTTT.